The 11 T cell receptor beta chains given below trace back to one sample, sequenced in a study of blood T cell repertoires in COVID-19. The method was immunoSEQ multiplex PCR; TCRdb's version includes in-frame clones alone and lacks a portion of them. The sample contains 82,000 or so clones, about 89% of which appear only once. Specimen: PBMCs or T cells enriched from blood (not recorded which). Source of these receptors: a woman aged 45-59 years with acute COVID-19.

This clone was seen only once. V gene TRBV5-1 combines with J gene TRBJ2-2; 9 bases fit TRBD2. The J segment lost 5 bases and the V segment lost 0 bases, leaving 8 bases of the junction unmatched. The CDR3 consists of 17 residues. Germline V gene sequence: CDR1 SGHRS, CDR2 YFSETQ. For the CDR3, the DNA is TGCGCCAGCAGCTTGGAGTCGGGGCTAGCGGGAACCGGGGAGCTGTTTTTT. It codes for CASSLESGLAGTGELFF.

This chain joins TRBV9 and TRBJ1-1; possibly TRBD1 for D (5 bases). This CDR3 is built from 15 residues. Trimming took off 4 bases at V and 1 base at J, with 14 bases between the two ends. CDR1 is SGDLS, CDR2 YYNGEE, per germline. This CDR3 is CASSPDHGGNTEAFF. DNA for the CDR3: TGTGCCAGCAGCCCCGATCACGGGGGGAACACTGAAGCTTTCTTT.

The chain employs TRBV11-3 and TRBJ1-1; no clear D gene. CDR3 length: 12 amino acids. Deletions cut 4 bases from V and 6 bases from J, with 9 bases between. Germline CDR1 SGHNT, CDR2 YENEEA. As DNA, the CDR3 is TGTGCCAGCAGCTCCCGGAGAGCTGAAGCTTTCTTT. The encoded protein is CASSSRRAEAFF.

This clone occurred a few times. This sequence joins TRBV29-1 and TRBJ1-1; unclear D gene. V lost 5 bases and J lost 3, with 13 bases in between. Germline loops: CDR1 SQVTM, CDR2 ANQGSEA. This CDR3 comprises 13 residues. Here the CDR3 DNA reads TGCAGCGTTAGAAGGACGGACTACACTGAAGCTTTCTTT. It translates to CSVRRTDYTEAFF.

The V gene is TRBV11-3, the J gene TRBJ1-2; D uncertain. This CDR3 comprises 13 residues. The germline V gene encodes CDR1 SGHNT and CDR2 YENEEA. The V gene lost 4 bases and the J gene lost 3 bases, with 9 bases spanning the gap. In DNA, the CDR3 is TGTGCCAGCAGCTCCGCCGAGTACTATGGCTACACCTTC. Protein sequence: CASSSAEYYGYTF. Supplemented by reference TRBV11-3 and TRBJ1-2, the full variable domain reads EAGVVQSPRYKIIEKKQPVAFWCNPISGHNTLYWYLQNLGQGPELLIRYENEEAVDDSQLPKDRFSAERLKGVDSTLKIQPAELGDSAVYLCASSSAEYYGYTFGSGTRLTVV.

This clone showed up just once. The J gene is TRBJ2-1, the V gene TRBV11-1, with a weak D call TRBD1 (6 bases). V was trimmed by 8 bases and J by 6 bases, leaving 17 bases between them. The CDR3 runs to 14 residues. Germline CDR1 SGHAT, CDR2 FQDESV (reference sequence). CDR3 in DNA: TGTGCCAGCCTCCCCTCGGCAGGGGCCAATGAGCAGTTCTTC. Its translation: CASLPSAGANEQFF. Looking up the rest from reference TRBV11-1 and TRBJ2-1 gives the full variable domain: EAEVAQSPRYKITEKSQAVAFWCDPISGHATLYWYRQILGQGPELLVQFQDESVVDDSQLPKDRFSAERLKGVDSTLKIQPAELGDSAMYLCASLPSAGANEQFFGPGTRLTVL.

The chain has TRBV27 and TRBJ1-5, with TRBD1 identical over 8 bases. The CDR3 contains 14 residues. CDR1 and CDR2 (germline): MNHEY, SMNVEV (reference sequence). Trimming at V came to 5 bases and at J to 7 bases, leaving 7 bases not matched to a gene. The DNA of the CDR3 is TGTGCCAGCAGTCCAGGACAGGGTATACAGCCCCAGCATTTT. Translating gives CASSPGQGIQPQHF.

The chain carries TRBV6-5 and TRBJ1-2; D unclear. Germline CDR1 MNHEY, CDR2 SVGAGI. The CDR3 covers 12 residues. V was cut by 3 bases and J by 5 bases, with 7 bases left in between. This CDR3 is CASSYGGYGYTF. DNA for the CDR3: TGTGCCAGCAGTTATGGAGGTTATGGCTACACCTTC.

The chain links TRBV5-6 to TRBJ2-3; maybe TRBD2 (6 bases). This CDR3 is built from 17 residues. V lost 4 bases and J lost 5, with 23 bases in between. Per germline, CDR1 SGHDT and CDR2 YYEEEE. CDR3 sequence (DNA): TGTGCCAGCAGCCCCCGGCGGGGCGGGAACGGAGAAGATACGCAGTATTTT. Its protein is CASSPRRGGNGEDTQYF.

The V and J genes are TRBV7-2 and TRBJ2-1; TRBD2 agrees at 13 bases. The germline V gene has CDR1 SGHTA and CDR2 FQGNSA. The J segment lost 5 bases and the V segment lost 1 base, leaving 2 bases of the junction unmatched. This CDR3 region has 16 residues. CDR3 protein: CASSLVGTSGNNEQFF. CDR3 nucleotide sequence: TGTGCCAGCAGCTTAGTGGGGACTAGCGGGAACAATGAGCAGTTCTTC.

Written as DNA, the CDR3 is TGTGCCAGCAGTGAGAGTAGGGGAGGCACTGAAGCTTTCTTT. Amino acid sequence: CASSESRGGTEAFF. The genes are TRBV25-1 and TRBJ1-1, with D possibly TRBD1 on 5 matching bases. Germline values: CDR1 MGHDK, CDR2 SYGVNS. V lost 3 bases, J lost 4 bases, and 12 bases lay in between. The CDR3 has 14 amino acids.